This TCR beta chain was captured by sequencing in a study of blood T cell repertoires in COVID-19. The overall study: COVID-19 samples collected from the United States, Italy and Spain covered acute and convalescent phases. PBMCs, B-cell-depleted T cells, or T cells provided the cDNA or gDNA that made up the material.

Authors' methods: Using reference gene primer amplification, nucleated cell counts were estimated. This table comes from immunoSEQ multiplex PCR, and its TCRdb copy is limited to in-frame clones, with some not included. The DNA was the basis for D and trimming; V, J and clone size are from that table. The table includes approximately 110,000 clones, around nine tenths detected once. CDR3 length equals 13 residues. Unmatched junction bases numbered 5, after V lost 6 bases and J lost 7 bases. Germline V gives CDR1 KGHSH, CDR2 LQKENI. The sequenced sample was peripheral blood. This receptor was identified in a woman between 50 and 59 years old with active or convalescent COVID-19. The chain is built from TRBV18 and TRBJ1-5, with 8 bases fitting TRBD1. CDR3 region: CASSSDRGQPQHF. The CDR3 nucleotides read TGTGCCAGCTCGAGCGACAGGGGCCAGCCCCAGCATTTT.